The 6 T cell receptor beta chains reported below all come from one sample, sequenced in a study of shared clonotypes between healthy human individuals. Naive CD8 cells lacked CD45RO and underwent positive selection for CCR7, leaving out terminally differentiated effector memory CD45RA+ cells. TCRdb's copy holds only in-frame clones and misses some; the assay was immunoSEQ multiplex PCR. The table lists 500,000 to 700,000 clones, approximately 95% of them singletons. What was sequenced was naive CD8+ T cells sorted from blood. The receptor source for this set is a woman in her 30s in good health.

This clone occurred once. The DNA for the CDR3 is TGTGCCAGCAGACCATTTGGGGCGGACAACTATGGCTACACCTTC. It yields the protein CASRPFGADNYGYTF. The rearrangement uses TRBV14 and TRBJ1-2; maybe TRBD1 (5 bases). Germline CDR1 SGHDN, CDR2 FVKESK. V was pared by 6 bases and J by 2 bases, with 16 bases between. This CDR3 comprises 15 residues.

The chain recombines TRBV5-4 with TRBJ2-7, with 11 bases matching TRBD2. V was clipped by 4 bases and J by 5 bases; unmatched bases: 5. This CDR3 region has 14 residues. The V gene's germline CDR1 is SGHNT and CDR2 YYREEE (reference sequence). CDR3 DNA sequence: TGTGCCAGCAGCGGCGGGACTAGCGGCCACGAGCAGTACTTC. Protein: CASSGGTSGHEQYF.

For this clone: In the same sample, other DNA sequences code for this CDR3. The J gene is TRBJ2-7, the V gene TRBV19; the D is unclear. This CDR3 is built from 12 residues. CDR1 is LNHDA and CDR2 is SQIVND in the germline V gene (reference sequence). Trimming cost V 5 bases and J 0 bases, with 5 bases left between them. The DNA for the CDR3 is TGTGCCAGTAGTGATTCCTCCTACGAGCAGTACTTC. The encoded protein is CASSDSSYEQYF.

The chain is built from TRBV27 and TRBJ2-3, with 7 bases matching TRBD1. Per the germline V gene, CDR1 is MNHEY and CDR2 is SMNVEV (reference sequence). Trimming at V came to 5 bases and at J to 4 bases, leaving 9 bases not matched to a gene. The CDR3 runs to 15 residues. CDR3 sequence: CASSLSRGWPDTQYF. CDR3 nucleotides: TGTGCCAGCAGTCTCAGCAGGGGGTGGCCAGATACGCAGTATTTT.

J is TRBJ1-1 and V is TRBV11-3, with D maybe TRBD1 (6 bases). The CDR3 length is 14 residues. From germline, CDR1 is SGHNT and CDR2 YENEEA. Trimming left V 6 bases short and J 0 bases short, with 11 bases between. Here the CDR3 DNA reads TGTGCCAGCAGTTCACAGGGAATGAACACTGAAGCTTTCTTT. It encodes CASSSQGMNTEAFF.

The chain links TRBV27 to TRBJ2-7, with 9 bases fitting TRBD2. Germline trimming cut 1 base from V and 6 bases from J; bases unmatched to any gene: 7. The CDR3 spans 15 residues. From germline, CDR1 is MNHEY and CDR2 SMNVEV (reference sequence). The DNA of the CDR3 is TGTGCCAGCAGTTTATATCTAGCGGGACATTTCGAGCAGTACTTC. Translating it yields CASSLYLAGHFEQYF.